These T cell receptor beta chains were read from a single sample in a study of T cell changes during pregnancy in multiple sclerosis. TCRdb keeps only in-frame clones here, not all; method: immunoSEQ multiplex PCR. The data hold tens of thousands of clones, with 80% to 90% observed a single time. This sample comprised CD4+ T cells from peripheral blood mononuclear cells, obtained in the third trimester of pregnancy. These receptors were taken from a female donor with multiple sclerosis, enrolled in a pregnancy study. CDR3s include the opening cysteine and the closing phenylalanine or tryptophan. D genes are given only for firm matches. A row's size may be missing; if present it is once, few, many or a size class.

V gene	clone size	D gene	J gene	CDR3 protein	CDR3 DNA
TRBV6-4	-	TRBD2	TRBJ2-5	CASSGDPRGVLQETQYF	TGTGCCAGCAGTGGAGACCCGCGGGGGGTCTTACAAGAGACCCAGTACTTC
TRBV5-1	-	TRBD2	TRBJ2-5	CASSLGLAGGPGETQYF	TGCGCCAGCAGCTTGGGTCTAGCGGGGGGGCCGGGAGAGACCCAGTACTTC
TRBV7-9	-	TRBD2	TRBJ2-1	CASSRGGLANNEQFF	TGTGCCAGCAGCCGGGGGGGACTAGCGAACAATGAGCAGTTCTTC
TRBV5-1	-	-	TRBJ1-5	CASSLGDKNQPQHF	TGCGCCAGCAGCTTGGGGGACAAGAATCAGCCCCAGCATTTT
TRBV7-2	-	-	TRBJ1-2	CAERQGGNYGYTF	TGTGCAGAAAGGCAGGGAGGTAACTATGGCTACACCTTC
TRBV18	-	TRBD1	TRBJ1-5	CASSPQGQGVQPQHF	TGTGCCAGCTCACCACAAGGACAGGGGGTTCAGCCCCAGCATTTT
TRBV2	-	-	TRBJ2-7	CASSKIMVGGYEQYF	TGTGCCAGCAGTAAAATAATGGTCGGGGGTTACGAGCAGTACTTC
TRBV19	-	-	TRBJ2-1	CASSPGTGYGNEQFF	TGTGCCAGTAGTCCCGGAACAGGCTATGGCAATGAGCAGTTCTTC
TRBV6-4	-	TRBD2	TRBJ2-1	CASSDSSGSYNEQFF	TGTGCCAGCAGTGACTCTAGCGGGAGTTACAATGAGCAGTTCTTC
TRBV7-9	-	TRBD1	TRBJ1-2	CASSLTRGRPSFYGYTF	TGTGCCAGCAGCCTTACCAGGGGGCGGCCTTCGTTCTATGGCTACACCTTC
TRBV27	-	TRBD1	TRBJ1-5	CASSLGQGSNQPQHF	TGTGCCAGCAGCCTGGGACAGGGTAGCAATCAGCCCCAGCATTTT
TRBV27	-	-	TRBJ2-5	CASSWSMGETQYF	TGTGCCAGCAGTTGGAGTATGGGAGAGACCCAGTACTTC
TRBV7-8	-	-	TRBJ1-1	CASTRRTMNTEAFF	TGTGCCAGCACCCGACGGACAATGAACACTGAAGCTTTCTTT
TRBV29-1	-	TRBD2	TRBJ2-7	CSVALGLGYEQYF	TGCAGCGTCGCCTTGGGACTAGGCTACGAGCAGTACTTC
TRBV19	-	-	TRBJ1-1	CASNGEGRNTEAFF	TGTGCCAGTAATGGTGAGGGAAGGAACACTGAAGCTTTCTTT
TRBV6-5	-	TRBD1	TRBJ1-5	CASSYGQGNQPQHF	TGTGCCAGCAGTTACGGACAGGGCAATCAGCCCCAGCATTTT
TRBV18	-	-	TRBJ2-1	CASSPATAYNEQFF	TGTGCCAGCTCACCAGCGACAGCCTACAATGAGCAGTTCTTC
TRBV18	-	TRBD1	TRBJ1-5	CASSPSNRGGLNQPQHF	TGTGCCAGCTCGCCATCTAACAGGGGAGGATTGAATCAGCCCCAGCATTTT
TRBV11-1	-	-	TRBJ1-2	CASSSRDFYGYTF	TGTGCCAGCAGCTCGCGCGACTTCTATGGCTACACCTTC
TRBV6-1	once	-	TRBJ1-4	CASRVGGGERGKLFF	TGTGCCAGCAGGGTTGGGGGGGGCGAACGGGGAAAACTGTTTTTT
TRBV28	-	-	TRBJ2-7	CASSQGAPEEQYF	TGTGCCAGCAGTCAAGGGGCGCCAGAGGAGCAGTACTTC
TRBV29-1	-	-	TRBJ1-1	CSVEKTETEAFF	TGCAGCGTTGAAAAGACTGAGACTGAAGCTTTCTTT
TRBV5-1	-	TRBD1	TRBJ2-5	CASSRDRGRGETQYF	TGCGCCAGCAGCAGGGACAGGGGGCGCGGAGAGACCCAGTACTTC
TRBV5-1	-	-	TRBJ2-4	CASSLGGSLDKNIQYF	TGCGCCAGCAGCTTGGGAGGGAGCTTGGACAAAAACATTCAGTACTTC
TRBV25-1	-	TRBD2	TRBJ2-7	CASSSSGGASEQYF	TGTGCCAGCAGTTCTAGCGGGGGGGCCTCCGAGCAGTACTTC
TRBV19	-	-	TRBJ2-2	CASCGPRELFF	TGTGCCAGCTGCGGTCCGAGGGAGCTGTTTTTT
TRBV7-2	-	TRBD1	TRBJ1-3	CASSSTGAEDTIYF	TGTGCCAGCAGCTCGACAGGGGCAGAAGACACCATATATTTT
TRBV4-2	-	TRBD2	TRBJ2-7	CASSQPSSGRVGYEQYF	TGTGCCAGCAGCCAACCCTCTAGCGGGAGAGTTGGCTACGAGCAGTACTTC
TRBV7-2	-	-	TRBJ1-5	CASSSSGAGDNQPQHF	TGTGCCAGCAGCTCTAGCGGGGCAGGGGACAATCAGCCCCAGCATTTT
TRBV19	-	TRBD2	TRBJ2-3	CASSSGAGTDTQYF	TGTGCCAGTTCAAGCGGGGCCGGCACAGATACGCAGTATTTT
TRBV4-2	-	-	TRBJ1-2	CASSPGVGQNYGYTF	TGTGCCAGCAGCCCCGGGGTAGGACAGAACTATGGCTACACCTTC
TRBV2	few	-	TRBJ1-2	CASSKGGDYGYTF	TGTGCCAGCAGTAAAGGGGGGGACTATGGCTACACCTTC
TRBV11-3	once	TRBD2	TRBJ2-4	CASSLDQSGSVAKNIQYF	TGTGCCAGCAGCTTAGATCAGAGCGGGAGTGTCGCCAAAAACATTCAGTACTTC
TRBV30	-	-	TRBJ2-6	CAWSSGRDSGANVLTF	TGTGCCTGGAGTTCTGGACGGGACTCCGGGGCCAACGTCCTGACTTTC
TRBV7-9	-	-	TRBJ2-1	CASSLNPNTGSSYNEQFF	TGTGCCAGCAGCTTAAACCCAAATACGGGAAGCTCCTACAATGAGCAGTTCTTC
TRBV2	-	TRBD1	TRBJ1-2	CASKEGDRASFGYTF	TGTGCCAGCAAAGAGGGGGACAGGGCTTCTTTTGGCTACACCTTC
TRBV30	-	-	TRBJ1-1	CAWSREGTEAFF	TGTGCCTGGAGTAGGGAGGGCACTGAAGCTTTCTTT
TRBV5-1	-	-	TRBJ1-1	CASSYQGGEAFF	TGCGCCAGCAGCTACCAGGGAGGCGAAGCTTTCTTT
TRBV5-8	many	-	TRBJ2-5	CASSPGSEWETQYF	TGTGCCAGCAGCCCCGGGTCGGAGTGGGAGACCCAGTACTTC
TRBV5-6	-	TRBD1	TRBJ2-5	CASKAQGVGFRETQYF	TGTGCCAGCAAAGCACAGGGGGTTGGTTTCCGGGAGACCCAGTACTTC
TRBV6-1	-	-	TRBJ2-7	CASSVRLTGLYEQYF	TGTGCCAGCAGTGTGCGGTTAACAGGTCTCTACGAGCAGTACTTC
TRBV6-1	-	TRBD1	TRBJ1-2	CASTRDRGTYGYTF	TGTGCCAGCACCCGGGACAGGGGTACCTATGGCTACACCTTC
TRBV18	-	-	TRBJ1-3	CASSPVGPLDTIYF	TGTGCCAGCTCACCAGTGGGGCCCTTGGACACCATATATTTT
TRBV21-1	-	-	TRBJ1-1	CASQVDRGRCTEAFF	TGTGCCAGCCAAGTGGACAGGGGAAGATGCACTGAAGCTTTCTTT
TRBV6-1	-	-	TRBJ2-1	CASSLGWAGHNEQFF	TGTGCCAGCAGTCTTGGTTGGGCAGGGCACAATGAGCAGTTCTTC
TRBV5-1	-	-	TRBJ2-7	CASSRNYEQYF	TGCGCCAGCAGTCGTAATTACGAGCAGTACTTC
TRBV6-1	-	-	TRBJ1-5	CASTERENQPQHF	TGTGCCAGCACTGAGCGGGAGAATCAGCCCCAGCATTTT
TRBV10-3	-	TRBD1	TRBJ2-1	CAIQQGARFNEQFF	TGTGCCATACAACAGGGGGCGAGGTTCAATGAGCAGTTCTTC